This T cell receptor beta chain was identified in a study of CD8+ T cells in alopecia areata. To note about this clone: The antigen is undetermined.

Study conclusions and caveats: Whereas mice showed it more clearly, TCR sharing across patients was murkier, possibly because of HLA. During tofacitinib treatment, many expanded lesional clones remained in scalp and blood.

Stated treatment: oral pan-JAK inhibitor, 5-10 mg twice daily. Sorting from PBMCs produced CD4+ and CD8+ T cells. Once RNA had been extracted, it was reverse transcribed into cDNA to act as the sequencing template. The repertoire was sequenced with immunoSEQ multiplex PCR; TCRdb's copy has only in-frame clones and lacks some. There are about 200,000 clones in the sample; 60% occur only once, and just over 1% lies in the top ten. Germline V lookup: CDR1 GTSNPN, CDR2 SVGIG (reference sequence). V was clipped by 2 bases and J by 1 base; unmatched bases: 6. This CDR3 region has 15 residues. The source is a human donor with alopecia areata. The chain links TRBV30 to TRBJ2-5; 8 nucleotides match TRBD1. This specimen consisted of CD4+ T cells sorted from blood, obtained at week 24, from a patient treated with tofacitinib. The DNA of the CDR3 is TGTGCCTGGAGTCCCATCGGACAGGGCCAAGAGACCCAGTACTTC. Protein sequence: CAWSPIGQGQETQYF.